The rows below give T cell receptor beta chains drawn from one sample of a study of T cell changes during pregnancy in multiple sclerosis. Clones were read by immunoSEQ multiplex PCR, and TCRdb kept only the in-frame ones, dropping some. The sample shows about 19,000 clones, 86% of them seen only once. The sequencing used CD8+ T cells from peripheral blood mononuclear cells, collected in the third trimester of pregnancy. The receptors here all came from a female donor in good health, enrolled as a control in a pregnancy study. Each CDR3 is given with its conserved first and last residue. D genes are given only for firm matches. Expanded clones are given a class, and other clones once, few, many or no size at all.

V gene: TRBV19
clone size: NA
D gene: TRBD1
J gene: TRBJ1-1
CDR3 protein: CASSIPGQNEAFF
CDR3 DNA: TGTGCCAGTAGTATCCCGGGACAGAATGAAGCTTTCTTT

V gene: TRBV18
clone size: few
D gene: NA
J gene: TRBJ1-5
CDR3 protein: CASSPRGANQPQHF
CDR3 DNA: TGTGCCAGCTCACCAAGGGGCGCCAATCAGCCCCAGCATTTT

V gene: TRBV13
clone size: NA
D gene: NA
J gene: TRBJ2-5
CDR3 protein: CASSFGQGGGETQYF
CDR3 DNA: TGTGCCAGCAGTTTTGGACAGGGAGGGGGAGAGACCCAGTACTTC

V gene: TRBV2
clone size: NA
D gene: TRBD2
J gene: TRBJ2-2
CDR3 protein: CASRGGGPPGELFF
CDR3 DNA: TGTGCCAGCAGAGGCGGGGGGCCCCCCGGGGAGCTGTTTTTT

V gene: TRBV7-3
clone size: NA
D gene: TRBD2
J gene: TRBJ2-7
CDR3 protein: CASSPTASGGNEQYF
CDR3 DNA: TGTGCCAGCAGCCCAACGGCTAGCGGGGGCAACGAGCAGTACTTC

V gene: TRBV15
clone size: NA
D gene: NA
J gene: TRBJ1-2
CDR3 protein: CATSRDSPDGYTF
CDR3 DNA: TGTGCCACCAGCAGAGATTCCCCCGATGGCTACACCTTC

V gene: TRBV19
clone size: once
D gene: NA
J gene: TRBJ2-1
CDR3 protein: CSTGSNYNEQFF
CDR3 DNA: TGTAGCACAGGCTCAAACTACAATGAGCAGTTCTTC

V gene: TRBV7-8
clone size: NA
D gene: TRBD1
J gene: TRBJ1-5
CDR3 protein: CASTVSGTGDNQPQHF
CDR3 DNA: TGTGCCAGCACAGTATCCGGGACAGGGGATAATCAGCCCCAGCATTTT

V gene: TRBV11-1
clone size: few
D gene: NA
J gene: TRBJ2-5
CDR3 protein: CASSPGPPVIQETQYF
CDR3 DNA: TGTGCCAGCAGCCCTGGGCCTCCGGTTATACAAGAGACCCAGTACTTC

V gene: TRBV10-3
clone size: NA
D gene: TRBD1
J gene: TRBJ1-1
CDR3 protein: CAISWTGEGTEAFF
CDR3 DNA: TGTGCCATCAGTTGGACAGGGGAGGGCACTGAAGCTTTCTTT

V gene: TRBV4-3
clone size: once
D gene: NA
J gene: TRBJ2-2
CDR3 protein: CASSPSPTGELFF
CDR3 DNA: TGCGCCAGCAGCCCAAGCCCCACCGGGGAGCTGTTTTTT

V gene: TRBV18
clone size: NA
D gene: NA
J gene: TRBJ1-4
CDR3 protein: CASRTDSNEKLFF
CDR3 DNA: TGTGCCAGCCGGACAGACTCTAATGAAAAACTGTTTTTT

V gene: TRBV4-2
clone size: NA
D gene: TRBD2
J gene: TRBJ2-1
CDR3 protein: CASSQDGPGGPSNEQFF
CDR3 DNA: TGTGCCAGCAGCCAAGACGGTCCGGGGGGGCCGAGCAATGAGCAGTTCTTC

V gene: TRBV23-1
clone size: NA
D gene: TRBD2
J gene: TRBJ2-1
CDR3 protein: CASSQSLAGRGEQFF
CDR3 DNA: TGCGCCAGCAGTCAATCGCTAGCGGGGCGGGGGGAGCAGTTCTTC

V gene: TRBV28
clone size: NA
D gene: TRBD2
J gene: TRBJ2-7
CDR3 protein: CASSRGGRNEQYF
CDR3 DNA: TGTGCCAGCTCACGGGGGGGCAGGAACGAGCAGTACTTC

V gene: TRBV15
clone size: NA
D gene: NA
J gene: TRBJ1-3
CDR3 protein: CATSRDYRPSDASGNTIYF
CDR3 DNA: TGTGCCACCAGCAGAGATTACAGGCCCTCGGACGCCTCTGGAAACACCATATATTTT

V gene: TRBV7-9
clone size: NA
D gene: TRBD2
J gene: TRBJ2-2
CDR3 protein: CASSLELAGPPGELFF
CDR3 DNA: TGTGCCAGCAGCTTAGAACTAGCGGGGCCGCCCGGGGAGCTGTTTTTT

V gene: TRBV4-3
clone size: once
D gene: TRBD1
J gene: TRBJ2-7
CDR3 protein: CASSQKTGATYEQYF
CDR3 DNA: TGCGCCAGCAGCCAGAAGACAGGGGCGACTTACGAGCAGTACTTC

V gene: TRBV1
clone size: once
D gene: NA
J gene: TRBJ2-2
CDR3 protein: CTSSHPQGANTGELFF
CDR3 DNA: TGCACCAGCAGCCATCCACAGGGGGCGAACACCGGGGAGCTGTTTTTT

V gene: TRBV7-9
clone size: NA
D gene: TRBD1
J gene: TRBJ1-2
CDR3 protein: CASRAGTGAGYTF
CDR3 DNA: TGTGCCAGCAGGGCCGGGACAGGGGCCGGCTACACCTTC

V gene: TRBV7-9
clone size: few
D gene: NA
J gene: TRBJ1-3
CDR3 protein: CASSSDSRNTIYF
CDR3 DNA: TGTGCCAGCAGTTCCGACAGCAGGAACACCATATATTTT

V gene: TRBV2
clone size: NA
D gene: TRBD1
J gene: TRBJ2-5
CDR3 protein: CASSDSGLTGNQETQYF
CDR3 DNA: TGTGCCAGCAGTGATTCGGGCCTGACAGGGAACCAAGAGACCCAGTACTTC

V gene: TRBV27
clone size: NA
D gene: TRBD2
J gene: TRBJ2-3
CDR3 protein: CASSEMSGGVVDTQYF
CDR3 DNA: TGTGCCAGCAGTGAAATGTCGGGGGGTGTGGTAGATACGCAGTATTTT

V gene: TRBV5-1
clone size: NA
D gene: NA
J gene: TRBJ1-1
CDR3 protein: CATHPTGTQNTEAFF
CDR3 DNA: TGCGCCACCCATCCTACCGGGACACAGAACACTGAAGCTTTCTTT

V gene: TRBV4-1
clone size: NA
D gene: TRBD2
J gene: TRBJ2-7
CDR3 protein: CASSQVGASGGSYEQYF
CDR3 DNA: TGCGCCAGCAGCCAAGTGGGGGCTAGCGGGGGGTCCTACGAGCAGTACTTC

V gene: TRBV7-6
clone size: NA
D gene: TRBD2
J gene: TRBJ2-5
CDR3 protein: CASKTSGETQYF
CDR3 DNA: TGTGCCAGCAAGACTAGCGGGGAGACCCAGTACTTC

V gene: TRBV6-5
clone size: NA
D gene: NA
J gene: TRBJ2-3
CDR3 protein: CASSRDTKITDTQYF
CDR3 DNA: TGTGCCAGCAGCCGGGACACTAAGATTACAGATACGCAGTATTTT

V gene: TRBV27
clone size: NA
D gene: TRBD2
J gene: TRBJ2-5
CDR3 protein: CASSIAGGRETQYF
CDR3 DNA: TGTGCCAGCAGCATAGCGGGGGGAAGGGAGACCCAGTACTTC

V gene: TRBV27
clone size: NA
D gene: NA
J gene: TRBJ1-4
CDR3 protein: CASSLWGGLNEKLFF
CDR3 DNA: TGTGCCAGCAGTTTATGGGGGGGGCTTAATGAAAAACTGTTTTTT

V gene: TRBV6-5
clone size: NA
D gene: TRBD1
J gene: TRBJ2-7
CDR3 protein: CASSPPGTGYYEQYF
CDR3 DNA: TGTGCCAGCAGCCCTCCCGGGACAGGGTACTACGAGCAGTACTTC

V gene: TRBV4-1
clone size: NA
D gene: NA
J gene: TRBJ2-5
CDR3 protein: CASSQELPADQETQYF
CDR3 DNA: TGCGCCAGCAGCCAAGAATTACCGGCGGATCAAGAGACCCAGTACTTC

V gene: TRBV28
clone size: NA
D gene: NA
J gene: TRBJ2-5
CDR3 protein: CASSPSRGETQYF
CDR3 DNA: TGTGCCAGCAGCCCAAGCCGCGGGGAGACCCAGTACTTC

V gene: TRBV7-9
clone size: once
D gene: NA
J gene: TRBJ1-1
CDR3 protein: CASSPQTDRTEAFF
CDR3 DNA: TGTGCCAGCAGCCCTCAGACAGATCGCACTGAAGCTTTCTTT

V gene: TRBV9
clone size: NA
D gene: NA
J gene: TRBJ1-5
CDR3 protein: CASSPGDGNQPQHF
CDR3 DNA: TGTGCCAGCAGCCCCGGGGATGGCAATCAGCCCCAGCATTTT

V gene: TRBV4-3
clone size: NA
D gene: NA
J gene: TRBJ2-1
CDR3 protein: CASSQVRTVFEQFF
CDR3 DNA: TGCGCCAGCAGCCAAGTAAGGACAGTTTTTGAGCAGTTCTTC

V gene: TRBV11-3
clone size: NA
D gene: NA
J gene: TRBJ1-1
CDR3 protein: CASGIGGEAEAFF
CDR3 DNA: TGTGCCAGCGGCATTGGTGGGGAGGCTGAAGCTTTCTTT

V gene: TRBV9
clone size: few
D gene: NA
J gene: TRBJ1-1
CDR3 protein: CASGGDTEAFF
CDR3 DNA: TGTGCCAGCGGAGGGGACACTGAAGCTTTCTTT

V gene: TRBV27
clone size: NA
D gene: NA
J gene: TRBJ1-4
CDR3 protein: CASSRIPSGREKLFF
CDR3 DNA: TGTGCCAGCAGCCGTATCCCGTCGGGGAGGGAAAAACTGTTTTTT

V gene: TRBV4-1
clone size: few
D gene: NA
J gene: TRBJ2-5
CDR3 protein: CASSQLYLGAQETQYF
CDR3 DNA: TGCGCCAGCAGCCAACTTTACCTTGGGGCCCAAGAGACCCAGTACTTC

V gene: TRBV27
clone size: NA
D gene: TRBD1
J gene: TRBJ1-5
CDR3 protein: CASSGNRGGNQPQHF
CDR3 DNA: TGTGCCAGCAGTGGGAACAGGGGTGGCAATCAGCCCCAGCATTTT

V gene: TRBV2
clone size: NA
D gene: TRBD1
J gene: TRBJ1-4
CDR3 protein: CASSARGQNEKLFF
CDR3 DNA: TGTGCCAGCAGTGCTCGGGGACAGAATGAAAAACTGTTTTTT

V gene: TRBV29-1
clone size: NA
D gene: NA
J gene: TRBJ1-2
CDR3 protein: CSVVAGGVHYGYTF
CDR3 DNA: TGCAGCGTTGTCGCTGGAGGGGTACACTATGGCTACACCTTC

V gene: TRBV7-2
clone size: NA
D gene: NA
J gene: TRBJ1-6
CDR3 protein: CASSLARGTGDSPLHF
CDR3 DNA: TGTGCCAGCAGCTTAGCGCGCGGGACGGGGGATTCACCCCTCCACTTT

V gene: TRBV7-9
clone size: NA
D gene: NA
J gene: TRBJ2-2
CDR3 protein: CASSIGELFF
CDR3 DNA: TGTGCCAGCAGCATAGGGGAGCTGTTTTTT

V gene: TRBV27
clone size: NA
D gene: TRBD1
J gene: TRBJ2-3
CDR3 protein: CASANLITGVGPDTQYF
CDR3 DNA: TGTGCCAGCGCAAACCTTATAACAGGGGTTGGCCCAGATACGCAGTATTTT

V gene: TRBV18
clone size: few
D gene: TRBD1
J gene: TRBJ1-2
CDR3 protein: CASSSRDREYYGYTF
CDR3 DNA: TGTGCCAGCTCAAGTAGGGACAGGGAGTACTATGGCTACACCTTC

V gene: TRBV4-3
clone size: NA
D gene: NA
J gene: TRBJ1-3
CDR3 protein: CASSQDRRGTGNTIYF
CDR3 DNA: TGCGCCAGCAGCCAAGATAGGCGGGGAACTGGAAACACCATATATTTT

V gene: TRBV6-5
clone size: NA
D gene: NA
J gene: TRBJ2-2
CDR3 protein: CASSSRARDTGELFF
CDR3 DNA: TGTGCCAGCAGCTCCAGGGCGCGAGACACCGGGGAGCTGTTTTTT

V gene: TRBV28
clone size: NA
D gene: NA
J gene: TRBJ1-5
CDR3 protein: CASTSGISNQPQHF
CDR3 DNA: TGTGCCAGCACCTCGGGGATTTCCAATCAGCCCCAGCATTTT

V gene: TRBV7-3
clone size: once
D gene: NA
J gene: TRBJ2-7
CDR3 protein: CASSPGAVGEQYF
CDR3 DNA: TGTGCCAGCAGCCCCGGCGCGGTGGGCGAGCAGTACTTC

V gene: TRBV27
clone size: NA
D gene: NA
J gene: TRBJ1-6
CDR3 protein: CASSLNGAGLYNSPLHF
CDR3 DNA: TGTGCCAGCAGTTTAAATGGGGCAGGCCTCTATAATTCACCCCTCCACTTT

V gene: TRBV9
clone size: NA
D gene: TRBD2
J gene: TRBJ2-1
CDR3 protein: CASSRPTSGGTHYNEQFF
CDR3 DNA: TGTGCCAGCAGCCGCCCGACTAGCGGGGGGACTCACTACAATGAGCAGTTCTTC

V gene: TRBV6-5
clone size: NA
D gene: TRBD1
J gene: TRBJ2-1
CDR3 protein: CAAEDRGNYEQFF
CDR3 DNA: TGTGCCGCGGAGGACAGGGGTAACTATGAGCAGTTCTTC

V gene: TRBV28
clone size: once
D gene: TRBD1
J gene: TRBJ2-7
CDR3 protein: CASSYTRPGTGDYEQYF
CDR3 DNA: TGTGCCAGCAGTTACACAAGGCCCGGGACAGGGGACTACGAGCAGTACTTC

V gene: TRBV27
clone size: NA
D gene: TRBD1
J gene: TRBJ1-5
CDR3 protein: CASSSTGSERPQHF
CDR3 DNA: TGTGCCAGCAGCTCGACAGGGTCCGAGCGGCCCCAGCATTTT

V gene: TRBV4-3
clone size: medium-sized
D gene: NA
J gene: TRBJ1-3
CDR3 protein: CASSQSDGIYSGNTIYF
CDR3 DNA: TGCGCCAGCAGCCAGAGCGACGGAATATACTCTGGAAACACCATATATTTT

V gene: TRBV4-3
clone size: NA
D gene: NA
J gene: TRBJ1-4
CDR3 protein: CASSSQAAGDEKLFF
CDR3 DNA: TGCGCCAGCAGCTCCCAGGCGGCAGGGGATGAAAAACTGTTTTTT